The 13 T cell receptor beta chains in this list originate from one sample, sequenced in a study of T cell responses to AZD1222 COVID-19 vaccine. Measured with immunoSEQ multiplex PCR; TCRdb has only the in-frame clones, and not every one. The data show some 150,000 clones, with around 89% seen just once and about 2.7% held by the top ten. The material was peripheral blood, obtained on day 0 of AZD1222 vaccination. The source of these receptors is an adult in good health.

The J gene is TRBJ2-7, the V gene TRBV6-5; TRBD2 aligns across 7 bases. The CDR3 loop spans 13 amino acids. Germline CDR1 MNHEY, CDR2 SVGAGI. Germline trimming cut 7 bases from V and 3 bases from J; bases unmatched to any gene: 6. CDR3 coding DNA: TGTGCCAGCACCACCTCTAGCGGCTACGAGCAGTACTTC. Translated: CASTTSSGYEQYF.

The V gene is TRBV28, the J gene TRBJ2-4; D is undetermined. The V gene lost 5 bases and the J gene lost 2 bases, with 10 bases spanning the gap. This CDR3 spans 14 amino acids. Germline CDR1 and CDR2: MDHEN and SYDVKM. CDR3 sequence: CASSQLGPKNIQYF. The DNA for the CDR3 is TGTGCCAGCAGTCAACTTGGCCCCAAAAACATTCAGTACTTC.

This rearrangement joins TRBV5-1 to TRBJ1-6, with 7 bases fitting TRBD1. V dropped 5 bases and J dropped 7; count of bases not matched to a gene: 9. The CDR3 extends over 15 amino acids. Germline lookup yields CDR1 SGHRS and CDR2 YFSETQ. The CDR3 bases are TGCGCCAGCAGGGGCGCCGGGACAGAAAATTCACCCCTCCACTTT. Its translation: CASRGAGTENSPLHF. Full variable domain (rest looked up from reference TRBV5-1 and TRBJ1-6): KAGVTQTPRYLIKTRGQQVTLSCSPISGHRSVSWYQQTPGQGLQFLFEYFSETQRNKGNFPGRFSGRQFSNSRSEMNVSTLELGDSALYLCASRGAGTENSPLHFGNGTRLTVT.

V gene TRBV10-3 combines with J gene TRBJ2-7; 8 bases are a match to TRBD1. V was pared by 0 bases and J by 6 bases, with 7 bases of the junction left unmatched. The CDR3 has 15 amino acids. Germline CDR1 and CDR2: ENHRY and SYGVKD. CDR3: CAISESGQGASEQYF. For the CDR3, the DNA is TGTGCCATCAGTGAGTCGGGGCAGGGGGCAAGCGAGCAGTACTTC.

The rearrangement uses TRBV9 and TRBJ1-2; D gene ambiguous. V lost 3 bases and J 4 bases, leaving 13 bases between the germline ends. Germline CDR1 is SGDLS and CDR2 is YYNGEE. The CDR3 loop spans 14 amino acids. Here the CDR3 DNA reads TGTGCCAGCAGCGATAAGGAGTTCCCCTATGGCTACACCTTC. This codes for CASSDKEFPYGYTF.

The CDR3 nucleotides are TGTGCCAGCAGTTTTAGTGGACAGGGAGGAATGGGGACTGAAGCTTTCTTT. It specifies CASSFSGQGGMGTEAFF. The chain couples TRBV28 to TRBJ1-1; 8 bases are shared with TRBD1. The CDR3 runs to 17 residues. CDR1 and CDR2 (germline): MDHEN, SYDVKM. The V and J ends lost 3 bases and 5 bases, in that order; junction bases with no gene match: 14.

The CDR3 DNA reads TGTGCCAGCAGTTTTGGACGGGACAATGAGCAGTTCTTC. Protein: CASSFGRDNEQFF. The chain uses TRBV27 and TRBJ2-1; D not resolved. In germline, CDR1 is MNHEY, CDR2 SMNVEV (reference sequence). Between the trimmed V and J ends, which lost 3 bases and 5 bases, there was a span of 8 bases. The CDR3 has 13 residues.

The V and J genes are TRBV11-3 and TRBJ2-3; tentative D call: TRBD2 (6 bases). The V gene's germline CDR1 is SGHNT and CDR2 YENEEA. Trimming cost V 3 bases and J 2 bases, with 9 bases left between them. The CDR3 extends over 14 amino acids. CDR3 sequence (DNA): TGTGCCAGCAGCTTTCGCGGGAACACAGATACGCAGTATTTT. Protein product: CASSFRGNTDTQYF.

The V call is TRBV28, the J call TRBJ1-2; 7 nucleotides line up with TRBD1. This CDR3 region has 18 residues. Germline V gene data show CDR1 as MDHEN and CDR2 as SYDVKM. V shed 2 bases and J 0 bases; nucleotides not matched to a gene: 12. CDR3 sequence reads: CASSLILGRGKPNYGYTF. CDR3 nucleotides: TGTGCCAGCAGTTTAATTTTGGGCAGGGGGAAGCCTAACTATGGCTACACCTTC.

This sequence joins TRBV6-6 and TRBJ1-2, with D hard to call. Germline assignment: CDR1 MNHNY and CDR2 SVGAGI (reference sequence). V lost 2 bases and J 6 bases, leaving 16 bases between the germline ends. The CDR3 consists of 15 residues. CDR3 amino acids: CASSYQALGEDGYTF. In DNA, the CDR3 is TGTGCCAGCAGTTACCAGGCCCTGGGTGAGGATGGCTACACCTTC.

The chain joins TRBV6-1 to TRBJ2-7, with 7 bases identical to TRBD2. CDR1 is MNHNS and CDR2 is SASEGT in the germline V gene. This CDR3 is 16 amino acids long. J lost 3 bases, V lost 2 bases, and 10 bases had no gene match. CDR3: CASSEFLAEPGYEQYF. The CDR3 DNA reads as TGTGCCAGCAGTGAATTTCTAGCGGAACCTGGCTACGAGCAGTACTTC.

The genes are TRBV9 and TRBJ1-2; D gene unclear. Germline CDR1 reads SGDLS; CDR2 reads YYNGEE. The CDR3 contains 18 residues. Trimming cost V 4 bases and J 3 bases, with 25 bases left between them. The CDR3 loop reads CASSTPSSGDRFYYGYTF. Here the CDR3 DNA reads TGTGCCAGCAGCACCCCCTCTTCCGGGGATAGGTTTTACTATGGCTACACCTTC.

This chain connects TRBV9 to TRBJ1-4, with TRBD1 as a possible D gene (5 bases). The CDR3 length is 15 residues. The V and J ends lost 0 bases and 2 bases respectively, with 8 bases between them. The germline V gene encodes CDR1 SGDLS and CDR2 YYNGEE. The CDR3: CASSVGEGTNEKLFF. Here the CDR3 DNA reads TGTGCCAGCAGCGTAGGGGAGGGGACTAATGAAAAACTGTTTTTT.